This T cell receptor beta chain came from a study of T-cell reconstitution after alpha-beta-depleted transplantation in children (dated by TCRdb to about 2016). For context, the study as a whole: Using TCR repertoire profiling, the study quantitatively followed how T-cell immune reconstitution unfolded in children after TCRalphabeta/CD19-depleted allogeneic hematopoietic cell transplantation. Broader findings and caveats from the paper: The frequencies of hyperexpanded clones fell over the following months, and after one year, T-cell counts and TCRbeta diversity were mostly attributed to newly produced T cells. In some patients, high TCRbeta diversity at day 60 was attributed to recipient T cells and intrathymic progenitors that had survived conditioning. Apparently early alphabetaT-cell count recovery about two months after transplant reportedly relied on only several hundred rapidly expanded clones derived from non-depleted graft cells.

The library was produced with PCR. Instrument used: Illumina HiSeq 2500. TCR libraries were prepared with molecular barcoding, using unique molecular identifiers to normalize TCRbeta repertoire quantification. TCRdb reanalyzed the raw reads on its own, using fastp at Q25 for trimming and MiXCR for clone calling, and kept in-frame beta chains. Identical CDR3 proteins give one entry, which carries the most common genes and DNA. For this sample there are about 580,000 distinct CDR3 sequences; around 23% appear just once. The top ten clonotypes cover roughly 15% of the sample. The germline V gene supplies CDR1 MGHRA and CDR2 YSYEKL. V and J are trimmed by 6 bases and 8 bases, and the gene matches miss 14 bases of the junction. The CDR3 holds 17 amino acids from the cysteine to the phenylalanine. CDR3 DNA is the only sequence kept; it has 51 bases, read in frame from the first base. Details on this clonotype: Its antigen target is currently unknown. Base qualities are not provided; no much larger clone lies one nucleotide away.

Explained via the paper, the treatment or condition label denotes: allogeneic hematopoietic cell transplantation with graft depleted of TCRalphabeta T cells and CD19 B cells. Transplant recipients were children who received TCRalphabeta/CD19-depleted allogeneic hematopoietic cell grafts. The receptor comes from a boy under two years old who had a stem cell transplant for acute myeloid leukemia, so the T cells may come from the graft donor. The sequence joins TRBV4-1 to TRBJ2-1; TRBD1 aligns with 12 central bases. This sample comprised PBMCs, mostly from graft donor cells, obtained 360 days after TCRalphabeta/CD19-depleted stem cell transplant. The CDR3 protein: CASRLHPGTGGSDEQFF. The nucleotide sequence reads TGCGCCAGCAGATTGCATCCCGGGACAGGGGGCTCCGATGAGCAGTTCTTC.